One and the same sample provided the 32 T cell receptor beta chains below, sequenced in a study of T cell responses to AZD1222 COVID-19 vaccine. Assay: immunoSEQ multiplex PCR; the TCRdb copy retains only in-frame clones and omits some. The data hold 190,000 or so clones, with 90% to 95% observed a single time. This specimen consisted of peripheral blood, obtained 28 days after the second AZD1222 dose. The receptors were gathered from an adult who received the AZD1222 COVID-19 vaccine.

This sequence joins TRBV5-3 and TRBJ1-4; D gene ambiguous. TRBV5-3 is an ORF; its function is uncertain. Trimming took 2 bases from V and 6 from J, leaving 14 bases between them. The length of the CDR3 is 15 residues. CDR3 bases: TGTGCCAGAAGCTTAGGACGACGGAGTTATGAAAAACTGTTTTTT. This sequence encodes CARSLGRRSYEKLFF.

The rearrangement links TRBV7-9 to TRBJ1-2; TRBD1 might be the D (6 bases). The CDR3 totals 15 residues. The V gene's germline CDR1 is SEHNR and CDR2 FQNEAQ (reference sequence). The V and J ends lost 0 bases and 8 bases respectively, with 16 bases between them. CDR3 bases: TGTGCCAGCAGCTTAGCCCAGACAGGTGTTAGGGGCTACACCTTC. It codes for CASSLAQTGVRGYTF.

The chain carries TRBV6-5 and TRBJ1-4; 7 nucleotides line up with TRBD1. The CDR3 consists of 14 residues. CDR1 MNHEY and CDR2 SVGAGI come from the germline V gene. Unmatched junction bases numbered 5, after V lost 5 bases and J lost 5 bases. The CDR3 sequence is CASSKTGSNEKLFF. Here the CDR3 DNA reads TGTGCCAGCAGTAAGACAGGGTCCAATGAAAAACTGTTTTTT.

The chain is built from TRBV18 and TRBJ1-1; 7 bases map to TRBD1. This CDR3 spans 15 amino acids. V shed 3 bases and J 1 base; nucleotides not matched to a gene: 5. Germline V gene sequence: CDR1 KGHSH, CDR2 LQKENI. CDR3 in DNA: TGTGCCAGCTCACCGGCGACAGGGACGAACACTGAAGCTTTCTTT. This translates into CASSPATGTNTEAFF.

Regarding this clone: This sample also contains other DNA sequences that code for the same CDR3. This chain uses TRBV5-1 with TRBJ1-1; D remains ambiguous. CDR1 and CDR2 from the germline V gene are SGHRS and YFSETQ. This CDR3 is 14 amino acids long. V was shortened by 0 bases and J by 0 bases, with 6 bases between the two germline ends. The CDR3 here is CASSLGSVNTEAFF. CDR3 DNA: TGCGCCAGCAGCTTGGGATCCGTGAACACTGAAGCTTTCTTT. The variable domain in full, completed from reference TRBV5-1 and TRBJ1-1, reads KAGVTQTPRYLIKTRGQQVTLSCSPISGHRSVSWYQQTPGQGLQFLFEYFSETQRNKGNFPGRFSGRQFSNSRSEMNVSTLELGDSALYLCASSLGSVNTEAFFGQGTRLTVV.

In this sample, this clone turned up a few times. This rearrangement joins TRBV28 to TRBJ1-3; no reliable D call. CDR3 length equals 16 residues. Trimming shortened V by 6 bases and J by 3 bases, and 18 bases separated the two germline ends. Germline V lookup: CDR1 MDHEN, CDR2 SYDVKM. CDR3 nucleotides: TGTGCCAGCAGACCCCCCGGGAGTCAAGGTGGAAACACCATATATTTT. It yields the protein CASRPPGSQGGNTIYF.

J is TRBJ1-1 and V is TRBV5-6; maybe TRBD1 (5 bases). The germline CDR1 and CDR2 sequences are SGHDT and YYEEEE. The CDR3 contains 18 residues. Between the trimmed V and J ends, which lost 5 bases and 4 bases, there was a span of 27 bases. CDR3 region: CASSPVGGYTSGATEAFF. The CDR3 bases are TGTGCCAGCAGTCCGGTGGGGGGATACACAAGCGGTGCCACTGAAGCTTTCTTT.

The V and J genes are TRBV9 and TRBJ2-7; D possibly corresponds to TRBD1 (6 bases). CDR3 length equals 14 residues. CDR1 and CDR2 from the germline V gene are SGDLS and YYNGEE. V dropped 4 bases and J dropped 3 bases, with 14 bases sitting between them. The CDR3 DNA follows: TGTGCCAGCAGCCCCCAGACAGGTCGCTACGAGCAGTACTTC. Amino acids: CASSPQTGRYEQYF.

The rearrangement joins TRBV28 to TRBJ1-1; perhaps TRBD1 as D (5 bases). V shed 6 bases and J shed 1 base, with 15 bases lying between them. The CDR3 loop spans 15 amino acids. Per the germline V gene, CDR1 is MDHEN and CDR2 is SYDVKM. As DNA, the CDR3 is TGTGCCAGCAGCCCCTCGGGACGGGCGAACACTGAAGCTTTCTTT. Translation: CASSPSGRANTEAFF.

V and J are TRBV9 and TRBJ1-5; TRBD1 agrees at 7 bases. The V segment lost 3 bases and the J segment 2 bases; nucleotides outside the gene matches: 5. Looked up from germline, CDR1 is SGDLS and CDR2 is YYNGEE. CDR3 size: 15 residues. CDR3 amino acids: CASSETGVGNQPQHF. The CDR3, as DNA: TGTGCCAGCAGCGAAACAGGGGTGGGCAATCAGCCCCAGCATTTT.

The chain combines TRBV7-8 with TRBJ2-1; 10 bases are a match to TRBD2. The V gene end was trimmed by 5 bases and the J gene end by 0 bases; junction bases not matched to a gene: 13. From germline, CDR1 is SGHVS and CDR2 FQNEAQ. The CDR3 extends over 19 amino acids. CDR3 in amino acids: CASSPWIPVAGGSYNEQFF. The CDR3 coding sequence is TGTGCCAGCAGCCCTTGGATCCCAGTAGCGGGGGGCTCCTACAATGAGCAGTTCTTC.

V usage is TRBV7-8 and J usage is TRBJ1-1, with D uncertain. The germline CDR1 and CDR2 sequences are SGHVS and FQNEAQ. This CDR3 has 13 residues. V lost 4 bases and J lost 2, with 8 bases in between. The CDR3 coding sequence is TGTGCCAGCAGCTATCTGAGAAACACTGAAGCTTTCTTT. This translates into CASSYLRNTEAFF.

The V and J genes are TRBV5-1 and TRBJ2-3; the D gene is possibly TRBD1 (5 bases). With 0 bases removed from V and 2 bases from J, the gap between germline ends came to 19 bases. The CDR3 contains 18 residues. Germline V gene lookup returns CDR1 SGHRS and CDR2 YFSETQ. In DNA, the CDR3 is TGCGCCAGCAGCTTGGCGTGGACACTCGGAGCCTCCACAGATACGCAGTATTTT. Residues: CASSLAWTLGASTDTQYF.

The chain combines TRBV11-1 with TRBJ2-3, with 10 bases lining up with TRBD2. The germline V gene has CDR1 SGHAT and CDR2 FQDESV (reference sequence). The CDR3 consists of 15 residues. V gave up 5 bases and J gave up 1 base; unmatched junction bases: 3. This CDR3 reads CASSQTSGGTDTQYF. CDR3 sequence (DNA): TGTGCCAGCAGCCAAACTAGCGGGGGCACAGATACGCAGTATTTT.

The rearrangement joins TRBV12-3 or TRBV12-4 to TRBJ1-1; D gene unclear. The V end was cut by 6 bases, the J end by 7 bases, with 15 bases between. The CDR3 has 13 residues. Written as DNA, the CDR3 is TGTGCCAGCAGCCCGACCGGGTCCAATGAAGCTTTCTTT. Amino acid sequence: CASSPTGSNEAFF.

This clone has only one observation. The genes are TRBV24-1 and TRBJ2-2; the D is unclear. The germline gives CDR1 KGHDR, CDR2 SFDVKD. The V end lost 7 bases, the J end lost 3 bases, and 17 bases lay between the germline ends. This CDR3 contains 16 residues. The CDR3 sequence: CATSQNAGPYTGELFF. The CDR3 DNA reads TGTGCCACCAGCCAAAACGCCGGGCCCTACACCGGGGAGCTGTTTTTT.

The rearrangement uses TRBV6-5 and TRBJ2-2; TRBD1 might be the D (7 bases). The CDR3 has 13 residues. Germline V gene sequence: CDR1 MNHEY, CDR2 SVGAGI. Trimming left V 11 bases short and J 4 bases short, with 14 bases between. CDR3 coding DNA: TGTGCCTCCGGGGGACAGCTCACCGGGGAGCTGTTTTTT. This translates into CASGGQLTGELFF.

J is TRBJ1-6 and V is TRBV18; no reliable D call. There are 14 residues in the CDR3. V was cut by 4 bases and J by 4 bases, with 8 bases left in between. From germline, CDR1 is KGHSH and CDR2 LQKENI. CDR3 DNA: TGTGCCAGCTCACAGGGAGTTTATAATTCACCCCTCCACTTT. This sequence encodes CASSQGVYNSPLHF.

The V and J genes are TRBV5-1 and TRBJ2-7; maybe TRBD2 (5 bases). The CDR3 extends over 17 amino acids. Looked up from germline, CDR1 is SGHRS and CDR2 is YFSETQ. Trimming left V 0 bases short and J 1 base short, with 17 bases between. DNA of the CDR3: TGCGCCAGCAGCTTGGCCCCCACCCTCGGGAAATCCTACGAGCAGTACTTC. Protein: CASSLAPTLGKSYEQYF.

This chain joins TRBV7-9 and TRBJ1-2, with 7 bases lining up with TRBD1. Germline assignment: CDR1 SEHNR and CDR2 FQNEAQ (reference sequence). Unmatched junction bases numbered 14, after V lost 4 bases and J lost 3 bases. The CDR3 sequence is 17 residues long. CDR3 bases: TGTGCCAGCAGCTCCCGGAGGACAGGCCGAAGGGACTATGGCTACACCTTC. It translates to CASSSRRTGRRDYGYTF.

The V gene is TRBV2, the J gene TRBJ1-1, with 11 bases matching TRBD1. This CDR3 is 17 amino acids long. V lost 2 bases, J lost 8 bases, and 13 bases stayed unmatched. CDR1 SNHLY and CDR2 FYNNEI come from the germline V gene. CDR3 in DNA: TGTGCCAGCAGTGAATCGCGGACAGGGGGCATGAGAGGGGAAGCTTTCTTT. Translated, it gives CASSESRTGGMRGEAFF.

A single count supports this clone. The chain joins TRBV9 to TRBJ1-6; the match to TRBD1 covers 9 bases. Germline V gives CDR1 SGDLS, CDR2 YYNGEE. The CDR3 contains 14 residues. The J segment lost 11 bases and the V segment lost 3 bases, leaving 6 bases of the junction unmatched. The CDR3 DNA is TGTGCCAGCAGCGGAGGACAGGGGAAACCACCCCTCCACTTT. Translation gives CASSGGQGKPPLHF.

This clone was seen once. The chain uses TRBV5-4 and TRBJ1-2, with TRBD1 as a possible D gene (6 bases). Per the germline V gene, CDR1 is SGHNT and CDR2 is YYREEE (reference sequence). The CDR3 length is 15 residues. Trimming removed 5 bases at V and 4 bases at J, with 18 bases between. CDR3 nucleotide sequence: TGTGCCAGCAGGTCTACAGGGAAGGAGGGCTATGGCTACACCTTC. Its protein is CASRSTGKEGYGYTF.

This chain joins TRBV29-1 and TRBJ1-1, with 8 bases fitting TRBD1. Trimming at V came to 2 bases and at J to 9 bases, leaving 2 bases not matched to a gene. The CDR3 spans 11 residues. The germline V gene encodes CDR1 SQVTM and CDR2 ANQGSEA. The CDR3 nucleotides read TGCAGCGTTGAATGGGACAGGAAAGCTTTCTTT. Protein: CSVEWDRKAFF. Complete variable domain (other parts from reference TRBV29-1 and TRBJ1-1): SAVISQKPSRDICQRGTSLTIQCQVDSQVTMMFWYRQQPGQSLTLIATANQGSEATYESGFVIDKFPISRPNLTFSTLTVSNMSPEDSSIYLCSVEWDRKAFFGQGTRLTVV.

The gene calls are TRBV6-5 and TRBJ1-1; 8 nucleotides match TRBD1. Losses at the gene ends were 8 bases for V and 3 bases for J; bases not matched to a gene: 5. From germline, CDR1 is MNHEY and CDR2 SVGAGI. The CDR3 has 13 amino acids. DNA of the CDR3: TGTGCCAGCGGGCACAGGGGGGACACTGAAGCTTTCTTT. Its translation is CASGHRGDTEAFF.

V gene TRBV14 combines with J gene TRBJ2-1; no definite D call. Germline lookup yields CDR1 SGHDN and CDR2 FVKESK. Deletions cut 1 base from V and 7 bases from J, with 5 bases between. This CDR3 has 12 residues. Written as DNA, the CDR3 is TGTGCCAGCAGCCAAGCTAGAAATGAGCAGTTCTTC. It yields the protein CASSQARNEQFF.

The chain employs TRBV19 and TRBJ2-7; D not resolved. This CDR3 spans 9 amino acids. The V and J ends lost 10 bases and 3 bases respectively, with 4 bases between them. In germline, CDR1 is LNHDA, CDR2 SQIVND (reference sequence). CDR3 DNA sequence: TGTGCCATTTACTACGAGCAGTACTTC. It is translated as CAIYYEQYF.

This clone was seen a single time. This chain connects TRBV5-1 to TRBJ1-1, with D unclear. V lost 1 base and J lost 7, with 14 bases in between. The V gene's germline CDR1 is SGHRS and CDR2 YFSETQ. This CDR3 comprises 14 residues. CDR3: CASSLSHSQDEAFF. The CDR3 nucleotides are TGCGCCAGCAGCTTGTCACATTCCCAGGATGAAGCTTTCTTT.

The J gene is TRBJ1-6, the V gene TRBV29-1; TRBD1 is a possible D gene (6 bases). The germline V gene encodes CDR1 SQVTM and CDR2 ANQGSEA. CDR3 length: 15 amino acids. V was trimmed by 7 bases and J by 8 bases, leaving 21 bases between them. CDR3 sequence (DNA): TGCAGCGCTACTACAGGGAGCCCGGGACATTCACCCCTCCACTTT. Its protein is CSATTGSPGHSPLHF.

The chain is built from TRBV24-1 and TRBJ1-1, with D possibly being TRBD1 (5 bases). Trimming removed 9 bases from V and 6 bases from J, with 7 bases in between. Germline V gene data show CDR1 as KGHDR and CDR2 as SFDVKD. The CDR3 has 10 amino acids. The CDR3 here is CATGASEAFF. In nucleotides, the CDR3 is TGTGCCACCGGGGCCTCTGAAGCTTTCTTT.

V usage is TRBV3-1 (or the pseudogene TRBV3-2) and J usage is TRBJ1-2; the D is unclear. CDR1 and CDR2 from the germline V gene are LGHDT and YNNKEL (reference sequence). CDR3 length: 12 amino acids. With 1 base removed from V and 6 bases from J, the gap between germline ends came to 6 bases. CDR3 protein: CASSQVKNGYTF. CDR3 sequence (DNA): TGTGCCAGCAGCCAAGTTAAGAATGGCTACACCTTC.

This chain uses TRBV5-8 with TRBJ1-5, with D maybe TRBD1 (6 bases). With 3 bases removed from V and 3 bases from J, the gap between germline ends came to 10 bases. Per germline, CDR1 SGHTS and CDR2 YDEGEE. This CDR3 comprises 14 residues. This chain's CDR3 is CASSWGGANQPQHF. Written as DNA, the CDR3 is TGTGCCAGCAGCTGGGGGGGCGCCAATCAGCCCCAGCATTTT.